This paragraph reports one T cell receptor (beta chain). Its antigen is unknown. The data belong to a study of STAT5B mutations in CD4+ large granular lymphocyte leukemia. Study-level information: Among healthy donors, a particular HLA allele went with more CDR3 'QG' motifs. Findings of the study overall: The CD4+ versus CD8+ T-LGLL clonality difference may reflect limited sample size. TRBV06-family usage was enriched in top patient clones (8/27) versus controls (2/35).

In the original analysis: A productive frequency of 2.59 x 10-5 was the lowest detectable. TCRdb's copy holds only in-frame clones and misses some; the assay was immunoSEQ multiplex PCR. V and J calls and clone size are given by that table; D and trimming were obtained from the DNA. The sample includes around 30,000 clones, approximately 75% of them seen just once. The junction had 8 bases not matched to a gene; V was cut back by 6 bases and J by 2 bases. Germline CDR1 is MDHEN and CDR2 is SYDVKM. The CDR3 contains 17 residues. The sequence was collected from a human donor in good health. The genes are TRBV28 and TRBJ2-6, with TRBD1 matching 9 bases. Sequenced: CD4+ T cells from blood buffy coats. This CDR3 reads CASSQQRQGAGANVLTF. The CDR3 DNA is TGTGCCAGCAGCCAACAGAGACAGGGGGCTGGGGCCAACGTCCTGACTTTC.